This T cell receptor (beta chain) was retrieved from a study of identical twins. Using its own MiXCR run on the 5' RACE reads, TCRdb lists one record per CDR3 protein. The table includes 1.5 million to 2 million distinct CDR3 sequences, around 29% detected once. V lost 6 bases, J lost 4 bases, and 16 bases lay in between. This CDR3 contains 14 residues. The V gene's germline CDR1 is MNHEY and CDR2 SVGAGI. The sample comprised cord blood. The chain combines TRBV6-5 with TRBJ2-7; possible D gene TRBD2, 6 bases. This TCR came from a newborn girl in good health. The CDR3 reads CASSRDGGSYEQYF. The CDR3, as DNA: TGTGCCAGCAGCCGGGATGGGGGGAGTTACGAGCAGTACTTC.